Listed below are T cell receptor beta chains from one sample, sequenced in a study of blood T cell repertoires in COVID-19. Sequencing was performed with immunoSEQ multiplex PCR; in TCRdb, only in-frame clones are kept and a portion is missing. The sample has 55,000 to 80,000 clones; 70% to 90% are singletons. Sequenced input: peripheral blood. The receptors were sampled from a human donor in a cohort sampled during active COVID-19. Each CDR3 is given with its conserved first and last residue. The order of the fields is clone size, D gene, J gene, V gene, CDR3 protein, CDR3 DNA. The D gene is left open where the match is weak. A row's size may be missing; if present it is once, few, many or a size class.

- | TRBD2 | TRBJ2-1 | TRBV29-1 | CSVEGSGGADEQFF | TGCAGCGTTGAGGGTAGCGGGGGGGCCGATGAGCAGTTCTTC
once | - | TRBJ2-5 | TRBV19 | CASSILAPGETQYF | TGTGCCAGTAGTATACTAGCGCCAGGGGAGACCCAGTACTTC
- | - | TRBJ2-7 | TRBV7-9 | CASSPTPYYEQYF | TGTGCCAGCAGCCCGACACCATACTACGAGCAGTACTTC
- | TRBD2 | TRBJ2-5 | TRBV3-1/TRBV3-2 | CASSQPSGGYQETQYF | TGTGCCAGCAGCCAACCTAGCGGGGGGTACCAAGAGACCCAGTACTTC
- | TRBD2 | TRBJ2-2 | TRBV6-5 | CASRTSGNTGELFF | TGTGCCAGCCGGACTAGCGGGAACACCGGGGAGCTGTTTTTT
- | - | TRBJ2-5 | TRBV5-1 | CASQGLETQYF | TGCGCCAGTCAGGGGTTGGAGACCCAGTACTTC
few | TRBD1 | TRBJ2-7 | TRBV9 | CASSGGTGGTYEQYF | TGTGCCAGCAGCGGGGGGACAGGGGGCACCTACGAGCAGTACTTC
- | TRBD2 | TRBJ2-6 | TRBV6-6 | CASSPSGGALGANVLTF | TGTGCCAGCAGTCCCAGCGGGGGGGCGTTAGGGGCCAACGTCCTGACTTTC
- | - | TRBJ1-1 | TRBV3-1/TRBV3-2 | CASSSRGGTEAFF | TGTGCCAGCAGCTCCCGCGGAGGGACTGAAGCTTTCTTT
once | - | TRBJ2-3 | TRBV19 | CASSIKPSLRDTQYF | TGTGCCAGTAGTATTAAGCCTAGCTTAAGAGATACGCAGTATTTT
once | - | TRBJ1-2 | TRBV7-2 | CASSLGWASAYGYTF | TGTGCCAGCAGCTTAGGCTGGGCGTCCGCCTATGGCTACACCTTC
once | - | TRBJ1-3 | TRBV19 | CASSDRASFSGNTIYF | TGTGCCAGTAGTGACAGAGCTTCCTTCTCTGGAAACACCATATATTTT
- | - | TRBJ1-1 | TRBV29-1 | CSVWPEAFF | TGCAGCGTTTGGCCTGAAGCTTTCTTT
- | - | TRBJ1-6 | TRBV7-9 | CASSRAGDNSPLHF | TGTGCCAGCAGCCGGGCAGGGGATAATTCACCCCTCCACTTT
once | - | TRBJ1-1 | TRBV6-5 | CASSYSAQEAFF | TGTGCCAGCAGTTACTCGGCTCAGGAAGCTTTCTTT
- | - | TRBJ1-4 | TRBV9 | CASSAARAGAKKLFF | TGTGCCAGCAGCGCGGCCAGGGCGGGGGCTAAAAAACTGTTTTTT
few | - | TRBJ1-1 | TRBV2 | CASSVGGKNTEAFF | TGTGCCAGCAGTGTAGGAGGGAAGAACACTGAAGCTTTCTTT
once | - | TRBJ2-2 | TRBV7-6 | CASSLVSGGKLFF | TGTGCCAGCAGCTTAGTTTCGGGGGGCAAGCTGTTTTTT
- | TRBD1 | TRBJ1-2 | TRBV7-2 | CASSSQTGLYGYTF | TGTGCCAGCAGCTCGCAGACAGGGCTTTATGGCTACACCTTC
- | TRBD1 | TRBJ2-2 | TRBV2 | CASSDTGVPNTGELFF | TGTGCCAGCAGTGACACAGGGGTTCCGAACACCGGGGAGCTGTTTTTT
- | - | TRBJ2-5 | TRBV5-6 | CASTLQGRETQYF | TGTGCCAGCACCCTACAGGGACGTGAGACCCAGTACTTC
- | TRBD2 | TRBJ2-5 | TRBV3-1/TRBV3-2 | CASSQVAGTQYF | TGTGCCAGCAGCCAGGTAGCGGGGACCCAGTACTTC
- | - | TRBJ2-5 | TRBV30 | CAWRVQAQETQYF | TGTGCCTGGAGGGTTCAGGCACAAGAGACCCAGTACTTC
- | - | TRBJ1-1 | TRBV12-3/TRBV12-4 | CASSWGENTEAFF | TGTGCCAGCAGTTGGGGAGAGAACACTGAAGCTTTCTTT
- | - | TRBJ1-2 | TRBV12-3/TRBV12-4 | CASSLQGNYGYTF | TGTGCCAGCAGTTTGCAGGGGAATTATGGCTACACCTTC
- | - | TRBJ2-5 | TRBV11-2 | CASSLAGVETQYF | TGTGCCAGCAGCTTAGCAGGGGTAGAGACCCAGTACTTC
once | TRBD2 | TRBJ2-2 | TRBV11-2 | CASSYVAGALNTGELFF | TGTGCCAGCAGCTACGTAGCGGGGGCCTTAAACACCGGGGAGCTGTTTTTT
- | - | TRBJ1-5 | TRBV6-6 | CASSYGGQEPQHF | TGTGCCAGCAGTTACGGAGGGCAGGAGCCCCAGCATTTT
- | - | TRBJ2-3 | TRBV5-4 | CASSSQGADTQYF | TGTGCCAGCAGCAGTCAGGGCGCAGATACGCAGTATTTT
- | - | TRBJ2-7 | TRBV28 | CASNDYGHEQYF | TGTGCCAGCAATGACTACGGGCACGAGCAGTACTTC
- | - | TRBJ1-4 | TRBV24-1 | CATSDSGRKLFF | TGTGCCACCAGTGATTCGGGAAGAAAACTGTTTTTT
- | TRBD1 | TRBJ2-5 | TRBV9 | CASSATRDSLQETQYF | TGTGCCAGCAGCGCCACCCGGGACAGCCTCCAAGAGACCCAGTACTTC
- | - | TRBJ2-3 | TRBV18 | CASSPQGVAGNTQYF | TGTGCCAGCTCACCACAGGGGGTTGCCGGTAATACGCAGTATTTT
- | - | TRBJ2-2 | TRBV4-1 | CASSQAGTGELFF | TGCGCCAGCAGCCAAGCAGGCACCGGGGAGCTGTTTTTT
- | TRBD1 | TRBJ1-1 | TRBV6-2/TRBV6-3 | CASSYNRGRGGTEAFF | TGTGCCAGCAGTTATAACAGGGGAAGAGGAGGGACTGAAGCTTTCTTT
- | TRBD1 | TRBJ2-7 | TRBV9 | CASSPEGQGAYEQYF | TGTGCCAGCAGCCCTGAGGGTCAGGGGGCCTACGAGCAGTACTTC
- | TRBD2 | TRBJ2-3 | TRBV11-2 | CASSLGAGGDTQYF | TGTGCCAGCAGCTTAGGGGCGGGGGGAGATACGCAGTATTTT
- | - | TRBJ2-3 | TRBV5-1 | CASISGQDTDTQYF | TGCGCCAGCATTTCCGGACAAGACACAGATACGCAGTATTTT
- | TRBD1 | TRBJ2-3 | TRBV7-2 | CASSSRQGQADTQYF | TGTGCCAGCAGCTCTCGACAGGGGCAGGCAGATACGCAGTATTTT
once | TRBD1 | TRBJ1-1 | TRBV6-2/TRBV6-3 | CASSSGQGMVNTEAFF | TGTGCCAGCAGTTCCGGACAGGGGATGGTGAACACTGAAGCTTTCTTT
- | TRBD1 | TRBJ2-7 | TRBV2 | CASGVAGTGGPEQYF | TGTGCCAGCGGAGTAGCCGGGACAGGGGGCCCCGAGCAGTACTTC
- | - | TRBJ1-4 | TRBV18 | CASSPEGGEKLFF | TGTGCCAGCTCACCAGAGGGCGGCGAAAAACTGTTTTTT
- | TRBD2 | TRBJ2-1 | TRBV5-1 | CASSIAGDNEQFF | TGCGCCAGCAGCATAGCGGGGGACAATGAGCAGTTCTTC